This T cell receptor beta chain was documented in a study of metastatic and nonmetastatic thyroid tumors. The overall study: Comparison of repertoires was carried out across blood and tumor or nodule tissue from malignant and benign thyroid patients. General study results and limits: The reported finding was significantly higher TCR beta diversity in malignant thyroid tumors relative to benign nodules, in blood and tumor.

In the source study's methods: Built for papillary thyroid cancer, a distant-metastasis classifier drew on CDR3 differences across clinicopathological groups. Using MiXCR, TCRdb re-called clones from the PCR reads. The V and J calls, along with clone size, are taken from TCRdb and not from the paper's own processing. The table shows tens of thousands of clones, with around 16% occurring only once. Ahead of thyroid surgery, no patient had received treatment of any kind. The CDR3 contains 13 residues. V was pared by 7 bases and J by 2 bases, with 10 bases between. Germline values: CDR1 MNHEY, CDR2 SMNVEV (reference sequence). This clone was detected ten times or more. The antigen remains unidentified.

This chain joins TRBV27 and TRBJ2-3; D is unresolved. The sequenced material came from blood. The TCR originated in a male donor with papillary thyroid cancer or a benign thyroid nodule (not recorded which). Some clones in this sample may be carry-over from other donors' samples. The CDR3 here is CASKGYFTDTQYF. CDR3 coding DNA: TGTGCCAGCAAAGGGTATTTCACAGATACGCAGTATTTT.